This TCR beta chain stems from a study of long-term antiretroviral therapy in people with HIV. This clone was detected a few times. The target antigen is unknown. Treatment of all HIV participants took place in the United States. Study-wide findings and caveats: Every time point showed a repertoire led by clones expanded before ART.

This CDR3 contains 13 residues. The V end lost 2 bases, the J end lost 5 bases, and 10 bases lay between the germline ends. Per germline, CDR1 GTSNPN and CDR2 SVGIG (reference sequence). Assay version v3.0 of immunoSEQ was used, and it was run at survey level. The table came from immunoSEQ multiplex PCR; TCRdb's copy has only in-frame clones and leaves some out. In the table there are about 12,000 clones, about three quarters of which are singletons. The specimen comprised unsorted PBMCs, sampled roughly 3.4 years before starting antiretroviral therapy. The TCR sequence derives from a man aged 35 to 55 with HIV. This chain connects TRBV30 to TRBJ1-5, with D uncertain. CDR3 residues: CAWSLKRDQPQHF. In DNA, the CDR3 is TGTGCCTGGAGTCTCAAGAGGGATCAGCCCCAGCATTTT.